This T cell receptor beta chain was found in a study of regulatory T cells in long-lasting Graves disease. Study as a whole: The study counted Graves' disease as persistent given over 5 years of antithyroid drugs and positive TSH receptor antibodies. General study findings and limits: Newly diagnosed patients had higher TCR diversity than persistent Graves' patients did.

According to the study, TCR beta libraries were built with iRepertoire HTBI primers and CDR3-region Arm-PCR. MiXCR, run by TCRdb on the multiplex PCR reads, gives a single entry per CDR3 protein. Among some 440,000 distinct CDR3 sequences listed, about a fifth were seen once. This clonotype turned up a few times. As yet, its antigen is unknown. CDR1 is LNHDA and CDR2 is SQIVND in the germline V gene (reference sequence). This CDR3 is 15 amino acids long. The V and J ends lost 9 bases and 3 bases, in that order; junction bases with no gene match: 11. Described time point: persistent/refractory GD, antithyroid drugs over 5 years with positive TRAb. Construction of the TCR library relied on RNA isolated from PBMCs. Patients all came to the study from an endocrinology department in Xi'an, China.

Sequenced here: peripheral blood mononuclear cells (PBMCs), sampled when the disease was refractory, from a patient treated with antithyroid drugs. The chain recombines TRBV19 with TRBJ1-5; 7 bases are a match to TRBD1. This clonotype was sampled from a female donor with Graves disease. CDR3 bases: TGTGCCAGCCATAAAGGGGACAGACCCAATCAGCCCCAGCATTTT. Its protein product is CASHKGDRPNQPQHF. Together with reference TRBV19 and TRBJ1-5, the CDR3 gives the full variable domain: DGGITQSPKYLFRKEGQNVTLSCEQNLNHDAMYWYRQDPGQGLRLIYYSQIVNDFQKGDIAEGYSVSREKKESFPLTVTSAQKNPTAFYLCASHKGDRPNQPQHFGDGTRLSIL.